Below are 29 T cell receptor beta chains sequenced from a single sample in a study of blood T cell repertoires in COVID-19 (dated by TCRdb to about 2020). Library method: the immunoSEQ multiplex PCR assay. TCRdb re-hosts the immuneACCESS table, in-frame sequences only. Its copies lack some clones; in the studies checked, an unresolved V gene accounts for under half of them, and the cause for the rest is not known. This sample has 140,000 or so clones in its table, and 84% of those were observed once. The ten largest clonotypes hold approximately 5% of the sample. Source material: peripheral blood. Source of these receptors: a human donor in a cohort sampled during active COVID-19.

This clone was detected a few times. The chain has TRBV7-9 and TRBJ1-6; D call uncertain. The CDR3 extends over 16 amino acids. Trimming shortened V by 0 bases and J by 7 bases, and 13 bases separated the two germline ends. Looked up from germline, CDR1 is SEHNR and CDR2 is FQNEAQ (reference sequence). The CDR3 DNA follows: TGTGCCAGCAGCTTAGCGCTCACAGCTTCGAATTCACCCCTCCACTTT. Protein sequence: CASSLALTASNSPLHF.

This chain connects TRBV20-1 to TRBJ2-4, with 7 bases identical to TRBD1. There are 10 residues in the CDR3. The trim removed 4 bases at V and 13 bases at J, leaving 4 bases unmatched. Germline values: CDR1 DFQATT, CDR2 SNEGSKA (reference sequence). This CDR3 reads CSAIRGQQYF. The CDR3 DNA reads TGCAGTGCTATAAGGGGACAGCAGTACTTC.

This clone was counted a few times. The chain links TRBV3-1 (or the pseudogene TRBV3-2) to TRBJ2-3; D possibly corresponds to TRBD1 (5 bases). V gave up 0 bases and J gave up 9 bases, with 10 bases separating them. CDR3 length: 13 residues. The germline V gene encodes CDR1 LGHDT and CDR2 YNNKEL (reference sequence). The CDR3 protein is CASSQDTGRTQYF. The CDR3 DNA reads TGTGCCAGCAGCCAAGATACAGGCAGGACGCAGTATTTT.

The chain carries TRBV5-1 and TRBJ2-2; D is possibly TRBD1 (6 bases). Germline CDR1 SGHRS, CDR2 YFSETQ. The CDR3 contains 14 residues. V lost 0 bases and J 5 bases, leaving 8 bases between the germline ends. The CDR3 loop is CASSLGDMTGELFF. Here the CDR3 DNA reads TGCGCCAGCAGCTTGGGGGACATGACCGGGGAGCTGTTTTTT. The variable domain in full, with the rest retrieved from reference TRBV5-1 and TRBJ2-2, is KAGVTQTPRYLIKTRGQQVTLSCSPISGHRSVSWYQQTPGQGLQFLFEYFSETQRNKGNFPGRFSGRQFSNSRSEMNVSTLELGDSALYLCASSLGDMTGELFFGEGSRLTVL.

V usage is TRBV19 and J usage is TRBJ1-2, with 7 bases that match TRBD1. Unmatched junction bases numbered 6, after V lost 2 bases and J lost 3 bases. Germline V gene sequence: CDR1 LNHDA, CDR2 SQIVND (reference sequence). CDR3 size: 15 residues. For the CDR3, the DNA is TGTGCCAGTAGTATACAAGACAGGGAAGACTATGGCTACACCTTC. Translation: CASSIQDREDYGYTF. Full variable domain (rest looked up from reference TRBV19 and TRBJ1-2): DGGITQSPKYLFRKEGQNVTLSCEQNLNHDAMYWYRQDPGQGLRLIYYSQIVNDFQKGDIAEGYSVSREKKESFPLTVTSAQKNPTAFYLCASSIQDREDYGYTFGSGTRLTVV.

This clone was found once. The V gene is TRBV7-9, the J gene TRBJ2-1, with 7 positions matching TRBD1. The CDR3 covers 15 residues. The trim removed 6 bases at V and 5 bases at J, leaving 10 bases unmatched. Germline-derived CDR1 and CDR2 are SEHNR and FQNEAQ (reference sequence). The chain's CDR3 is CASRNPRGLDNEQFF. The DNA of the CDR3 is TGTGCCAGCAGGAATCCAAGGGGGCTAGACAATGAGCAGTTCTTC.

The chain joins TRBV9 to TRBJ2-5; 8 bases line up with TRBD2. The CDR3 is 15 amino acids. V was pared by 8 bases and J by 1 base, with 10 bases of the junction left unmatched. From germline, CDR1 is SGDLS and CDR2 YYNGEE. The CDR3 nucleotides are TGTGCCAGTACCCGCCGCGGGGGGCTCCAAGAGACCCAGTACTTC. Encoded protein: CASTRRGGLQETQYF.

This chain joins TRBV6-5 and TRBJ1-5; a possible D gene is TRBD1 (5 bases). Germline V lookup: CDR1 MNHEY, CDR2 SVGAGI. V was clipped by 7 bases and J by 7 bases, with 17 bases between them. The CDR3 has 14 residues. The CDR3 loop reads CASNRKGSGQPQHF. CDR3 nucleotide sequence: TGTGCCAGCAATCGAAAGGGGTCAGGGCAGCCCCAGCATTTT.

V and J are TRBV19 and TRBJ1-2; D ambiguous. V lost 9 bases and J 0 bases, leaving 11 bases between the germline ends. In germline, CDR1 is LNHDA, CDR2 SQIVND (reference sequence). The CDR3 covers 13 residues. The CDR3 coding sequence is TGTGCCAGCTATGACGGGACTAACTATGGCTACACCTTC. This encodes CASYDGTNYGYTF.

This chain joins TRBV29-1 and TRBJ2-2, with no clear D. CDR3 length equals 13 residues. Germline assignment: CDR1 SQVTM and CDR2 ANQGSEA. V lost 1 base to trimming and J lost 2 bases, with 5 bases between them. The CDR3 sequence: CSVEGHNTGELFF. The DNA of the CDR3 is TGCAGCGTTGAAGGACATAACACCGGGGAGCTGTTTTTT.

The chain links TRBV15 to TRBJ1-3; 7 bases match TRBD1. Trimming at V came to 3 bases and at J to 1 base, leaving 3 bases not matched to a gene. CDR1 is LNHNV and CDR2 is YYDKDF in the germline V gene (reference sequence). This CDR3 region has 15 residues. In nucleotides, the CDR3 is TGTGCCACCAGCAGCCCAGGGGGGTCTGGAAACACCATATATTTT. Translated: CATSSPGGSGNTIYF.

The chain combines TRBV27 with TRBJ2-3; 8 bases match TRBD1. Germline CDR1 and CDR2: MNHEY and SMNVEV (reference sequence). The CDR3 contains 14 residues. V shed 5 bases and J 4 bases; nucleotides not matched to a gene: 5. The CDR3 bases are TGTGCCAGCAGTCCGGGACAGGCCTCAGATACGCAGTATTTT. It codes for CASSPGQASDTQYF.

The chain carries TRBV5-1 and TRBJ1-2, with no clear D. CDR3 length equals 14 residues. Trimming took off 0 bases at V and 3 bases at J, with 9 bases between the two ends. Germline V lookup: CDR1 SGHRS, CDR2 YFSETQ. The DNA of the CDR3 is TGCGCCAGCAGCTTGGGGTTAGGAGACTATGGCTACACCTTC. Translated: CASSLGLGDYGYTF.

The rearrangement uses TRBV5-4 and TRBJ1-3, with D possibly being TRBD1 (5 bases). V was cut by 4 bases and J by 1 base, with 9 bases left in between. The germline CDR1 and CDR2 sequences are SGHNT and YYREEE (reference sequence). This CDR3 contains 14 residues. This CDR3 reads CASSAKGSGNTIYF. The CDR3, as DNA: TGTGCCAGCAGCGCAAAGGGGTCTGGAAACACCATATATTTT.

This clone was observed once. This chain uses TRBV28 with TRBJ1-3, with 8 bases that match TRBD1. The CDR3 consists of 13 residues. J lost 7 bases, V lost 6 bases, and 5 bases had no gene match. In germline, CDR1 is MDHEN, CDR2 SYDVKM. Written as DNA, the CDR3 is TGTGCCAGCAGATTTCAGGGGGCTAACACCATATATTTT. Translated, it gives CASRFQGANTIYF.

The CDR3 DNA follows: TGTGCCAGCAGCCTCCCAGGGGGCAGCTATGGCTACACCTTC. Residues: CASSLPGGSYGYTF. J is TRBJ1-2 and V is TRBV7-9; the match to TRBD1 covers 8 bases. This CDR3 is built from 14 residues. J lost 4 bases, V lost 5 bases, and 6 bases had no gene match. CDR1 is SEHNR, CDR2 FQNEAQ, per germline (reference sequence). Together with reference TRBV7-9 and TRBJ1-2, the CDR3 gives the full variable domain: DTGVSQNPRHKITKRGQNVTFRCDPISEHNRLYWYRQTLGQGPEFLTYFQNEAQLEKSRLLSDRFSAERPKGSFSTLEIQRTEQGDSAMYLCASSLPGGSYGYTFGSGTRLTVV.

DNA of the CDR3: TGTGCCAGCAGCTTTGAGGCCCGGGGTGGAAACACCATATATTTT. It translates to CASSFEARGGNTIYF. The rearrangement joins TRBV5-5 to TRBJ1-3; no reliable D call. Trimming took off 2 bases at V and 3 bases at J, with 12 bases between the two ends. The CDR3 has 15 amino acids. The germline V gene has CDR1 SGHKS and CDR2 YYEKEE (reference sequence).

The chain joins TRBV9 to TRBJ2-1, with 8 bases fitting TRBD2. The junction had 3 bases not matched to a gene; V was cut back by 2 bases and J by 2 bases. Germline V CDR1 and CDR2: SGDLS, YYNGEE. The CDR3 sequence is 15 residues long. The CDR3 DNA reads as TGTGCCAGCAGCGTTCTAGCGGGTACCTACAATGAGCAGTTCTTC. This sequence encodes CASSVLAGTYNEQFF.

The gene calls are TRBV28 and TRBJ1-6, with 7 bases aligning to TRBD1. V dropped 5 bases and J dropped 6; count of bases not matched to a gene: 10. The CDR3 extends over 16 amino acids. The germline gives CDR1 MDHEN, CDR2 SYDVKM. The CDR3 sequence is CASSVKTGHSNSPLHF. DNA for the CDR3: TGTGCCAGCAGTGTAAAGACAGGGCATAGTAATTCACCCCTCCACTTT.

The CDR3 DNA follows: TGTGCCAGCAGTTACGGGACAGGAACCATGAACACTGAAGCTTTCTTT. Translated: CASSYGTGTMNTEAFF. J is TRBJ1-1 and V is TRBV6-5, with TRBD1 identical over 8 bases. V gave up 2 bases and J gave up 0 bases; unmatched junction bases: 5. There are 16 residues in the CDR3. The germline V gene encodes CDR1 MNHEY and CDR2 SVGAGI.

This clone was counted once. The DNA of the CDR3 is TGTGCCAGCAGTGTGGCAGGGGGCTCTGCTGGGGCCAACGTCCTGACTTTC. This translates into CASSVAGGSAGANVLTF. The rearrangement links TRBV2 to TRBJ2-6; 8 bases are shared with TRBD1. The CDR3 sequence is 17 residues long. The germline CDR1 and CDR2 sequences are SNHLY and FYNNEI. The junction had 7 bases not matched to a gene; V was cut back by 4 bases and J by 2 bases.

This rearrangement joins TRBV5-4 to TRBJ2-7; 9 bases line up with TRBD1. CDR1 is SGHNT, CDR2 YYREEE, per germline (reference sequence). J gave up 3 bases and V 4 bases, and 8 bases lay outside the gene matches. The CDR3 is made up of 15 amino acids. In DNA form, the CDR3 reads TGTGCCAGCAGCCAGACAGGGGGAAAAGTCTACGAGCAGTACTTC. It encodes CASSQTGGKVYEQYF. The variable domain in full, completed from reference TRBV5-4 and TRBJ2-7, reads ETGVTQSPTHLIKTRGQQVTLRCSSQSGHNTVSWYQQALGQGPQFIFQYYREEENGRGNFPPRFSGLQFPNYSSELNVNALELDDSALYLCASSQTGGKVYEQYFGPGTRLTVT.

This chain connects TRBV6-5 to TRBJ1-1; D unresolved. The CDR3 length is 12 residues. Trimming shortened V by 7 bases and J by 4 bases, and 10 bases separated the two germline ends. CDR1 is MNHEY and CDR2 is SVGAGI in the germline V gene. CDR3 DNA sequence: TGTGCCAGCACGCCGTCAGGCACTGAAGCTTTCTTT. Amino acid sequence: CASTPSGTEAFF.

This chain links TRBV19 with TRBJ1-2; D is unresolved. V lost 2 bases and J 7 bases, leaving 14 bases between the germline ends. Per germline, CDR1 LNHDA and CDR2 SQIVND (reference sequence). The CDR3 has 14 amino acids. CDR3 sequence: CASSISTVSGGYTF. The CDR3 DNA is TGTGCCAGTAGTATAAGCACTGTATCAGGTGGCTACACCTTC.

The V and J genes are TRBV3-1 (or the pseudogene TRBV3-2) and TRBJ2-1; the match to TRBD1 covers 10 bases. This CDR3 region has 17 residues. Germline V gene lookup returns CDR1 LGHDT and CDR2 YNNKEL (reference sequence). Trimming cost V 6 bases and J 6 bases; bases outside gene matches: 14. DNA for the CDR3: TGTGCCAGCAGTATACGGGACAGGGGCCGGTTGGTCAATGAGCAGTTCTTC. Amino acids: CASSIRDRGRLVNEQFF.

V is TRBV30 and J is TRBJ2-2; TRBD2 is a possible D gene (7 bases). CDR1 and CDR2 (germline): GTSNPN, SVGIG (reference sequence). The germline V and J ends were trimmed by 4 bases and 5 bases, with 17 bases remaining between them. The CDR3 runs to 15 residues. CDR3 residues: CAWTSRGGRTGELFF. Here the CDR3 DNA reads TGTGCCTGGACCTCAAGGGGGGGTAGAACCGGGGAGCTGTTTTTT.

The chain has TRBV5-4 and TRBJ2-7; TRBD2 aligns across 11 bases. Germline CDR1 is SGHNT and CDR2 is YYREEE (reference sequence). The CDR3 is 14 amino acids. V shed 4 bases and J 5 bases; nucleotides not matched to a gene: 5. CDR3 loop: CASSRLAGPHEQYF. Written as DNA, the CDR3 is TGTGCCAGCAGCCGACTAGCGGGGCCCCACGAGCAGTACTTC.

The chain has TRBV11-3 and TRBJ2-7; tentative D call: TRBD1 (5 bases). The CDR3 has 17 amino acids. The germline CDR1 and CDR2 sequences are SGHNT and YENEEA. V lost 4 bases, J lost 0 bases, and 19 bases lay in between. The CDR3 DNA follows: TGTGCCAGCAGCTCTCCCTTTGGGGCAAATAGCTCCTACGAGCAGTACGTC. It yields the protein CASSSPFGANSSYEQYV.

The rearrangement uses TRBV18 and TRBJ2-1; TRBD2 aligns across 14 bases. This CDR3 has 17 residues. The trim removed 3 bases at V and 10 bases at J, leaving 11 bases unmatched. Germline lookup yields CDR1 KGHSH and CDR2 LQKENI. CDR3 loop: CASSPPRTSGGLSEQFF. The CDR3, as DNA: TGTGCCAGCTCACCCCCAAGGACTAGCGGGGGGCTTTCCGAGCAGTTCTTC.